This T cell receptor (beta chain) is from a study of shared clonotypes between healthy human individuals (dated by TCRdb to the early 2020s). Notes on the research overall: A few men and a couple of women, aged 18 to 49 years, made up the cohort. For each donor, CD4 naive and CD4 memory were each run on three plates, CD8 naive on two plates, and CD8 memory on one plate. The study deeply sequenced blood TCR repertoires of about 5 healthy adults to estimate repertoire size and the extent of clonotype sharing between individuals. Different laboratories and diverse techniques were used to prepare libraries and sequence TCR repertoires, to increase sequencing depth and limit assay-specific biases. Each donor's leukapheresis produced roughly between roughly 0.85 and 9.5 billion PBMCs.

The donors were healthy, HIV-negative adults with no recently reported acute infections or vaccinations. Only Caucasian adults living in Nashville, Tennessee, USA were represented among the donors. CD8 memory samples consisted of magnetically selected CD45RO+ cells combined with CCR7-negative CD45RA+ effector memory (TemRA) cells. Blood was obtained by leukapheresis, after which PBMCs were separated by Ficoll-Histopaque density gradient centrifugation and cryopreserved in liquid nitrogen vapor phase. Analytical flow cytometry was used to check the purity and quantity of every magnetically sorted T cell population. From each sorted fraction, genomic DNA was isolated and quantified by UV absorbance on a Nanodrop 2000c. Concerning this clone itself: The specificity of this receptor is unknown. Base-call qualities are not available, and no considerably larger clone is one nucleotide away.

V and J are truncated by 6 bases and 2 bases respectively, leaving an intervening sequence of 11 bases. Including the terminal cysteine and phenylalanine, the CDR3 comprises 13 residues. Only the CDR3 DNA is retained, 39 bases long and in frame from the first base. CDR1 and CDR2 were assigned from the germline V gene as MNHNS and SASEGT. What the authors observed across the whole study: Because the study included only a small number of donors, the genetic and exposure-history diversity represented was limited. When a handful of donors were compared, the shared fraction of clonotypes was roughly 5% for naive CD4, more than 3% for naive CD8, 2% to 2.5% for memory CD4, and 0.35% to 0.5% for memory CD8. Sampling was restricted to blood, and TCR repertoires in tissues likely differ from the TCR repertoires found in blood. Rarefaction of sorted-subset datasets indicated incomplete sequencing despite the large sequencing depth. Pairwise subsampling led to the expectation that sequencing depth would affect the degree of clonotype sharing among donors. Clonotypes shared by all four sorted-subset donors showed higher generation probabilities than non-shared clonotypes. Larger estimated clonotype richness was generally found for naive subsets than for memory subsets.

Using the deep immunoSEQ assay, multiplex PCR amplified TCR CDR3 regions from genomic DNA. Extracted genomic DNA from each cell subset was spread evenly across all wells of several immunoSEQ 96-well plates, with each plate serving as a replicate. For sorted subsets, 150 to 200 ng genomic DNA, equal to 25,000 to 35,000 T cell genomes, was loaded into each replicate PCR. Purified libraries were quantified with a Qubit 3.0 fluorometer, sized on a Bioanalyzer 2100, and re-quantified with the KAPA Library Quantification kit. Every immunoSEQ 96-well plate was sequenced on a separate single-read 150-cycle Illumina NextSeq 550 flow cell. As for how the authors treated the data: The immunoSEQ output contained only junctional sequences without quality scores, so filtering could not match that applied to full-length reads. Sequences were annotated with PyIR, a Python wrapper for IgBLAST v1.9, and V/J genes and CDR3 were assigned using IMGT germline references. Reads with weak V/J assignments (E-value above 1e-6), missing CDR3, stop codons, out-of-frame junctions, or ambiguous translated residues were removed. V3J clonotypes were defined by identical inferred V gene, J gene, and CDR3 amino acid sequence. Percentage overlap between repertoires was calculated by dividing the number of shared unique clonotypes by the size of the smaller repertoire. Richness of each repertoire was evaluated using RTK rarefaction, the Chao1 estimator, and Recon v2.1 estimates of unobserved clonotypes. For all TCRbeta clonotypes obtained by the gDNA method from a handful of donors, generation probabilities were computed with OLGA. Entries here come from immuneACCESS through TCRdb and include only in-frame sequences with V and J called. Some clones fail to appear in such tables; in the studies checked, an unresolved V gene covers under half of the shortfall, and the cause of the remainder is unknown. The DNA gave D and trimming, while V, J and clone size come from that table. This sample gives 300,000 to 400,000 clones in total; roughly 87% of them show up just once. In total, the top ten clones hold about 16% of the sample.

This TCR derives from a man younger than 30 in good health. The specimen sequenced was memory CD8+ T cells sorted from blood. In light of the paper, this sample's cell subset or site label describes: CD45RO+ cells pooled with CCR7-negative TemRA cells. The chain uses TRBV6-1 and TRBJ2-7, with no confident D gene call. The DNA sequence is as follows: TGTGCCAGCAGAGCAAGGACGGCCTACGAGCAGTACTTC. Translated, this is CASRARTAYEQYF.